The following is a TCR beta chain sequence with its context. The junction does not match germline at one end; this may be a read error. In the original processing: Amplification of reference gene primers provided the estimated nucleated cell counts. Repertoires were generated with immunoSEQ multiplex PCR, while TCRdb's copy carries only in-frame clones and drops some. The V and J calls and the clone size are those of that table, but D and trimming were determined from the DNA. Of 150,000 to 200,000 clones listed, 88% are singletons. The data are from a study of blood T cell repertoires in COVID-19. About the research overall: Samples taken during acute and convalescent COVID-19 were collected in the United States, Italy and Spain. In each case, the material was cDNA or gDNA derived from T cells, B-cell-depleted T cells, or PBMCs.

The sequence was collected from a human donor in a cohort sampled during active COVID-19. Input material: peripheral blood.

The CDR3 region is CASRAGQGLGEQHF. For the CDR3, the DNA is TGTGCCAGTCGAGCGGGACAAGGTCTCGGGGAGCAGCACTTC. V is TRBV19 and J is TRBJ2-7, with D perhaps matching TRBD2 (7 bases). Germline CDR1 and CDR2: LNHDA and SQIVND (reference sequence). This CDR3 contains 14 residues.